Each of the 20 T cell receptor beta chains below was sequenced from the same sample in a study of persistence of HIV-infected CD4 T cells. The immunoSEQ assay was version 4, run in survey mode. Generated by immunoSEQ multiplex PCR, the TCRdb table keeps only in-frame clones and is missing some. The repertoire includes about 64,000 clones, about 77% of them detected once, and 1.5% to 2% sits in the top ten. For these TCRs, the target antigens are not known. The stimulus was an HIV-1 Gag 15-mer peptide pool, 1 ug/peptide/mL. CD40L/CD69 double-negative CD45RO-high memory CD4+ T cells were collected. Sequencing used CD4+ T cells sorted from PBMCs after approximately 18-hour stimulation, obtained from a patient who received antiretroviral therapy. All receptors derive from an adult man with HIV who was CMV-seropositive.

The rearrangement uses TRBV28 and TRBJ1-6; D is perhaps TRBD1 (5 bases). This CDR3 has 16 residues. The germline V gene has CDR1 MDHEN and CDR2 SYDVKM. Trimming pared 2 bases from V and 5 bases from J, leaving 13 bases between. In DNA, the CDR3 is TGTGCCAGCAGTTTAGGGACCAGTCGCAATAATTCACCCCTCCACTTT. Protein product: CASSLGTSRNNSPLHF.

V and J are TRBV6-5 and TRBJ2-7, with D possibly TRBD1 on 7 matching bases. V was trimmed by 0 bases and J by 2 bases, leaving 11 bases between them. The V gene's germline CDR1 is MNHEY and CDR2 SVGAGI. This CDR3 region has 15 residues. The chain's CDR3 is CASSYSAGGPYEQYF. DNA for the CDR3: TGTGCCAGCAGTTACTCAGCAGGGGGGCCCTACGAGCAGTACTTC.

The chain has TRBV5-1 and TRBJ2-2; 9 bases fit TRBD2. The CDR3 is 16 amino acids. CDR1 and CDR2 (germline): SGHRS, YFSETQ. J was trimmed by 4 bases and V by 5 bases; bases with no gene match: 9. In nucleotides, the CDR3 is TGCGCCAGCAGGCCGCGAGGCGGGGGGGCCACCGGGGAGCTGTTTTTT. This encodes CASRPRGGGATGELFF.

The chain is built from TRBV24-1 and TRBJ2-6; D gene uncertain. Per the germline V gene, CDR1 is KGHDR and CDR2 is SFDVKD. With 2 bases removed from V and 0 bases from J, the gap between germline ends came to 4 bases. The CDR3 totals 15 residues. CDR3 sequence (DNA): TGTGCCACCAGTGATTCGATCTCTGGGGCCAACGTCCTGACTTTC. It codes for CATSDSISGANVLTF.

The rearrangement joins TRBV4-1 to TRBJ1-4, with TRBD1 as a possible D gene (6 bases). Germline V gene data show CDR1 as MGHRA and CDR2 as YSYEKL. Trimming stripped 3 bases from V and 2 bases from J, with 7 bases between. The length of the CDR3 is 14 residues. The CDR3 nucleotides are TGCGCCAGCAGCCAGGGGGCGACTAATGAAAAACTGTTTTTT. Protein product: CASSQGATNEKLFF.

The rearrangement links TRBV6-5 to TRBJ2-7; 9 positions agree with TRBD1. This CDR3 is built from 14 residues. The germline V gene has CDR1 MNHEY and CDR2 SVGAGI. The junction had 2 bases not matched to a gene; V was cut back by 2 bases and J by 3 bases. CDR3 bases: TGTGCCAGCAGTTACACGGGACAGGGCTACGAGCAGTACTTC. Its protein is CASSYTGQGYEQYF.

The chain joins TRBV10-3 to TRBJ2-7; D possibly corresponds to TRBD1 (6 bases). The CDR3 is made up of 12 amino acids. Trimming shortened V by 4 bases and J by 6 bases, and 10 bases separated the two germline ends. The germline V gene has CDR1 ENHRY and CDR2 SYGVKD. In nucleotides, the CDR3 is TGTGCCATCAGTGCAGGGGCTAGCGAGCAGTACTTC. It translates to CAISAGASEQYF.

This chain uses TRBV3-1 (or the pseudogene TRBV3-2) with TRBJ2-2; 7 bases are a match to TRBD2. J lost 5 bases, V lost 1 base, and 10 bases had no gene match. The CDR3 extends over 17 amino acids. Germline V gene data show CDR1 as LGHDT and CDR2 as YNNKEL (reference sequence). CDR3 in DNA: TGTGCCAGCAGCCAAGTAAGACCAACCGGGAGGACCGGGGAGCTGTTTTTT. Its protein is CASSQVRPTGRTGELFF.

The chain uses TRBV7-8 and TRBJ1-1, with D unresolved. Looked up from germline, CDR1 is SGHVS and CDR2 is FQNEAQ. The CDR3 is 13 residues long. The ends were cut back, 5 bases at V and 10 bases at J, with 17 bases in the middle. The DNA for the CDR3 is TGTGCCAGCAGCCCCGACTCTGGAGGGAGAGCTTTCTTT. Protein: CASSPDSGGRAFF.

The CDR3 nucleotides are TGTGCCACCGCGCAGGAGACGATAAACACCATATATTTT. Translated: CATAQETINTIYF. This rearrangement joins TRBV28 to TRBJ1-3; D is unresolved. Deletions cut 10 bases from V and 6 bases from J, with 16 bases between. The CDR3 is made up of 13 amino acids. Germline loops: CDR1 MDHEN, CDR2 SYDVKM. The variable domain in full, completed from reference TRBV28 and TRBJ1-3, reads DVKVTQSSRYLVKRTGEKVFLECVQDMDHENMFWYRQDPGLGLRLIYFSYDVKMKEKGDIPEGYSVSREKKERFSLILESASTNQTSMYLCATAQETINTIYFGEGSWLTVV.

The V and J genes are TRBV6-1 and TRBJ2-7; D may be TRBD1 (6 bases). The germline gives CDR1 MNHNS, CDR2 SASEGT. This CDR3 region has 17 residues. Trimming removed 2 bases at V and 6 bases at J, with 23 bases between. The CDR3 here is CASSEKSGWGPGVEQYF. DNA for the CDR3: TGTGCCAGCAGTGAAAAGTCGGGATGGGGGCCCGGTGTCGAGCAGTACTTC.

V and J are TRBV7-6 and TRBJ1-1; tentative D call: TRBD1 (5 bases). CDR3 length: 14 amino acids. Trimming took 4 bases from V and 1 from J, leaving 10 bases between them. Germline V lookup: CDR1 SGHVS, CDR2 FNYEAQ. CDR3 amino acids: CASSSGTENTEAFF. Written as DNA, the CDR3 is TGTGCCAGCAGCTCCGGGACGGAGAACACTGAAGCTTTCTTT.

A few counts support this clone. The rearrangement joins TRBV3-1 (or the pseudogene TRBV3-2) to TRBJ2-7; TRBD1 or TRBD2 may be the D gene (5 bases each). The ends were cut back, 3 bases at V and 2 bases at J, with 11 bases in the middle. Germline V lookup: CDR1 LGHDT, CDR2 YNNKEL (reference sequence). The CDR3 runs 14 residues. The CDR3 region is CASSHRDVTYEQYF. CDR3 DNA: TGTGCCAGCAGCCACCGGGACGTCACCTACGAGCAGTACTTC.

The chain uses TRBV3-1 (or the pseudogene TRBV3-2) and TRBJ2-7; tentatively, D is TRBD2 (5 bases). There are 11 residues in the CDR3. The germline V and J ends were trimmed by 6 bases and 12 bases, with 15 bases remaining between them. Germline CDR1 and CDR2: LGHDT and YNNKEL (reference sequence). Here the CDR3 reads CASSDGIAPYF. In DNA form, the CDR3 reads TGTGCCAGCAGTGACGGGATAGCACCGTACTTC.

V is TRBV2 and J is TRBJ1-6, with 8 nucleotides matching TRBD1. The CDR3 length is 14 residues. Germline V gives CDR1 SNHLY, CDR2 FYNNEI. Losses at the gene ends were 3 bases for V and 10 bases for J; bases not matched to a gene: 5. The CDR3 protein is CASSDDRGRSPLHF. CDR3 in DNA: TGTGCCAGCAGTGACGACAGGGGCCGATCACCCCTCCACTTT. Supplemented by reference TRBV2 and TRBJ1-6, the full variable domain reads EPEVTQTPSHQVTQMGQEVILRCVPISNHLYFYWYRQILGQKVEFLVSFYNNEISEKSEIFDDQFSVERPDGSNFTLKIRSTKLEDSAMYFCASSDDRGRSPLHFGNGTRLTVT.

CDR3 protein: CASCYGQFF. For the CDR3, the DNA is TGTGCCAGCTGCTACGGGCAGTTCTTC. The gene calls are TRBV21-1 and TRBJ2-1; the listed D gene, TRBD2, was not tested against the DNA. TRBV21-1 is classified as a pseudogene. This CDR3 is built from 9 residues.

The V call is TRBV6-5, the J call TRBJ1-5; tentatively, D is TRBD1 (5 bases). V lost 4 bases and J lost 1, with 11 bases in between. Looked up from germline, CDR1 is MNHEY and CDR2 is SVGAGI. The CDR3 consists of 15 residues. The CDR3 region is CASSSDSLSNQPQHF. The CDR3 DNA follows: TGTGCCAGCAGTTCAGACAGTCTAAGCAATCAGCCCCAGCATTTT.

This sequence joins TRBV28 and TRBJ1-6, with 10 nucleotides matching TRBD1. Trimming removed 6 bases from V and 7 bases from J; junction bases left unmatched: 6. The germline gives CDR1 MDHEN, CDR2 SYDVKM. The CDR3 extends over 15 amino acids. The CDR3 here is CASSLMGQGNSPLHF. In DNA, the CDR3 is TGTGCCAGCAGCCTCATGGGACAGGGGAATTCACCCCTCCACTTT.

The gene calls are TRBV28 and TRBJ1-1; D perhaps matches TRBD1 (5 bases). Germline CDR1 is MDHEN and CDR2 is SYDVKM. This CDR3 has 15 amino acids. Trimming took 2 bases from V and 6 from J, leaving 16 bases between them. Here the CDR3 reads CASSLGGGAAAEAFF. For the CDR3, the DNA is TGTGCCAGCAGTTTAGGGGGGGGAGCAGCAGCTGAAGCTTTCTTT.

The chain employs TRBV5-5 and TRBJ2-1; 10 bases line up with TRBD1. CDR3 length: 15 residues. Germline V gives CDR1 SGHKS, CDR2 YYEKEE (reference sequence). V shed 0 bases and J 9 bases; nucleotides not matched to a gene: 6. CDR3 DNA: TGTGCCAGCAGCTTGGTCGGACAGGGGGGGACTGAGCAGTTCTTC. Encoded protein: CASSLVGQGGTEQFF.